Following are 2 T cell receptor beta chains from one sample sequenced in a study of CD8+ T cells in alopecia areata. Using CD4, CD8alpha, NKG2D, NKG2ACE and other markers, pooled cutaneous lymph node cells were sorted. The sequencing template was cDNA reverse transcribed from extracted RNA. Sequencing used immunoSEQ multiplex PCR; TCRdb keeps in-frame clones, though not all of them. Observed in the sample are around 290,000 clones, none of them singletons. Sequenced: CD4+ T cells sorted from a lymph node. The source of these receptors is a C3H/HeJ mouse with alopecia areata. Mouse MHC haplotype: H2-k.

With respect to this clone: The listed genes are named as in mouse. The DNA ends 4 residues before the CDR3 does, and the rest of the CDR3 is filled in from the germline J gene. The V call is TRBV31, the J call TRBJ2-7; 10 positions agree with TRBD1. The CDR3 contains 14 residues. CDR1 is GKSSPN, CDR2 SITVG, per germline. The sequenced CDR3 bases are TGTGCCTGGAGTCTCAGGGACAGGGGTGAT. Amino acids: CAWSLRDRGD. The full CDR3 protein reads CAWSLRDRGDEQYF.

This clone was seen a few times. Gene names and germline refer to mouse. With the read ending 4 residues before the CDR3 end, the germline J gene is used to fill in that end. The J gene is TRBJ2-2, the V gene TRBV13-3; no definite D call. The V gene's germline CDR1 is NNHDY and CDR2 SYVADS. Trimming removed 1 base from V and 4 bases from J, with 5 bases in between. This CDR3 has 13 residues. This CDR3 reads CASSDHSTGQLYF. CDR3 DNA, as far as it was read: TGTGCCAGCAGTGATCACAGCACCGGG. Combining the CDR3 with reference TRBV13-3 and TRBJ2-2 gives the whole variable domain EAAVTQSPRSKVAVTGGKVTLSCHQTNNHDYMYWYRQDTGHGLRLIHYSYVADSTEKGDIPDGYKASRPSQENFSLILELASLSQTAVYFCASSDHSTGQLYFGEGSKLTVL.